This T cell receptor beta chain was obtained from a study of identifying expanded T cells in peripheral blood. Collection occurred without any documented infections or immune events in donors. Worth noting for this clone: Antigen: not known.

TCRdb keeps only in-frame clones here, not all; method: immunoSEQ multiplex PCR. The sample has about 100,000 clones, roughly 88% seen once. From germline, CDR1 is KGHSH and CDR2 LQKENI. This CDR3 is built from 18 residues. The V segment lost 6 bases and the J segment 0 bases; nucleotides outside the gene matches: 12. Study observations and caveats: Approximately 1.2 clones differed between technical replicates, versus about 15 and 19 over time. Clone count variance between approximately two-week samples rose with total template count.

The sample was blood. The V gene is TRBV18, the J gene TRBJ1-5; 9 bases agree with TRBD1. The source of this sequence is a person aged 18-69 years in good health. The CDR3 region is CASSQGGTGTGSNQPQHF. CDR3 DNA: TGTGCCAGCTCCCAGGGCGGGACAGGGACCGGTAGCAATCAGCCCCAGCATTTT.